This record covers a single T cell receptor beta chain. This sample was included in a study of blood T cell repertoires in COVID-19. Study-wide context: Samples representing acute and convalescent COVID-19 were sourced from the United States, Italy and Spain. T cells, B-cell-depleted T cells, or PBMCs supplied cDNA or gDNA.

As processed by the authors: Scientists estimated how many nucleated cells there were by amplifying reference gene primers. Only in-frame clones appear in the TCRdb table, and some are missing; sequencing was by immunoSEQ multiplex PCR. That table gives V, J and clone size, and the DNA gave D and trimming. The sample lists more than 65,000 clones; almost 80% were seen once. V was trimmed by 0 bases and J by 1 base, leaving 17 bases between them. CDR1 is SGHRS and CDR2 is YFSETQ in the germline V gene. The CDR3 sequence is 17 residues long. The rearrangement joins TRBV5-1 to TRBJ2-7, with a weak D call TRBD1 (7 bases). The TCR was taken from a man aged 55 to 70 with acute or convalescent COVID-19. Sequencing was carried out using peripheral blood. Written as DNA, the CDR3 is TGCGCCAGCAGCTTGGGGCAGGGGGGCCCAGGGTCCTACGAGCAGTACTTC. Translated, it gives CASSLGQGGPGSYEQYF.